This TCR beta chain was sequenced for a study of T cell clusters in autoimmune cytopenias. This clonotype ranks as large (0.1 to 1%) in terms of frequency. TRB rearrangements were amplified by touch-down multiplex PCR with mixed TRB-A/B primers. TCRdb reanalyzed the multiplex PCR reads, giving one entry per CDR3 protein sequence and no DNA. This repertoire includes fewer than 4,500 distinct CDR3 sequences. Some 38,000 genome equivalents of blood DNA were amplified for TRB. The length of the CDR3 is 12 residues. The germline gives CDR1 SQVTM, CDR2 ANQGSEA. The sample comprised peripheral blood. This sequence joins TRBV29-1 and TRBJ1-2; TCRdb gives TRBD1 as the D gene, but with no DNA this cannot be confirmed. This clonotype originated in a human donor with an autoimmune cytopenia or autoimmune hepatitis (not recorded which). CDR3 in amino acids: CSFVGTAYGYTF.